This entry concerns a single T cell receptor beta chain. Per the authors' pipeline: Using reference gene primer amplification, nucleated cell counts were estimated. The method was immunoSEQ multiplex PCR; TCRdb's version includes in-frame clones alone and lacks a portion of them. The V and J calls and the clone size are those of that table, but D and trimming were determined from the DNA. The data hold around 130,000 clones, with less than 90% observed a single time. The source of the sample is a study of blood T cell repertoires in COVID-19. Study-wide context: Samples of COVID-19 (acute and convalescent) were obtained from the United States, Italy and Spain. The cDNA or gDNA used as material had been derived from T cells, B-cell-depleted T cells, or PBMCs.

Germline CDR1 reads SGDLS; CDR2 reads YYNGEE. The CDR3 is made up of 17 amino acids. V lost 4 bases to trimming and J lost 3 bases, with 21 bases between them. The sample consisted of peripheral blood. The genes are TRBV9 and TRBJ2-3; maybe TRBD2 (6 bases). The TCR originated in a woman in her 30s who had recovered from COVID-19. CDR3: CASSKRDSGVGTDTQYF. CDR3 nucleotides: TGTGCCAGCAGCAAACGAGATAGCGGAGTCGGGACAGATACGCAGTATTTT.